This passage covers 5 T cell receptor beta chains from one sample sequenced in a study of T cell responses to AZD1222 COVID-19 vaccine. Sequenced by immunoSEQ multiplex PCR; TCRdb stores in-frame clones only, minus some. The sample carries approximately 89,000 clones, under 95% recorded once. Sample: peripheral blood, taken on day 0 of MenACWY control vaccination. The receptor set was obtained from an adult in good health.

V and J are TRBV30 and TRBJ1-3; D not resolved. The CDR3 has 13 residues. Germline V gives CDR1 GTSNPN, CDR2 SVGIG (reference sequence). Trimming pared 1 base from V and 0 bases from J, leaving 4 bases between. CDR3 region: CAWSENSGNTIYF. CDR3 nucleotide sequence: TGTGCCTGGAGTGAGAACTCTGGAAACACCATATATTTT. Full variable domain (rest looked up from reference TRBV30 and TRBJ1-3): SQTIHQWPATLVQPVGSPLSLECTVEGTSNPNLYWYRQAAGRGLQLLFYSVGIGQISSEVPQNLSASRPQDRQFILSSKKLLLSDSGFYLCAWSENSGNTIYFGEGSWLTVV.

CDR3 region: CASSLTGTWSFQEQFF. The CDR3 nucleotides read TGTGCCAGCAGCTTAACCGGGACTTGGAGCTTTCAAGAGCAGTTCTTC. The chain recombines TRBV7-8 with TRBJ2-1, with D maybe TRBD2 (6 bases). This CDR3 spans 16 amino acids. From germline, CDR1 is SGHVS and CDR2 FQNEAQ. V was clipped by 2 bases and J by 10 bases, with 21 bases between them.

The chain joins TRBV7-2 to TRBJ1-6, with 7 bases matching TRBD1. Per the germline V gene, CDR1 is SGHTA and CDR2 is FQGNSA. V was pared by 1 base and J by 10 bases, with 10 bases of the junction left unmatched. The length of the CDR3 is 16 residues. The CDR3 DNA is TGTGCCAGCAGCTTAGAGTTTACAGGGGCGAGATCACCCCTCCACTTT. Its translation: CASSLEFTGARSPLHF.

The genes are TRBV6-5 and TRBJ1-1; 7 bases align to TRBD1. Germline assignment: CDR1 MNHEY and CDR2 SVGAGI. The CDR3 loop spans 15 amino acids. With V trimmed by 6 bases and J by 5 bases, 12 bases remained unmatched. CDR3 in DNA: TGTGCCAGCAGCATCCGGCAGGGGGATGGAACTGAAGCTTTCTTT. Translating it yields CASSIRQGDGTEAFF.

The CDR3 sequence: CASSYSGTGELFF. The CDR3 DNA sequence: TGTGCCAGCAGTTACTCCGGCACCGGGGAGCTGTTTTTT. The J gene is TRBJ2-2, the V gene TRBV6-5; D is unresolved. The CDR3 covers 13 residues. Trimming left V 0 bases short and J 4 bases short, with 3 bases between. Germline loops: CDR1 MNHEY, CDR2 SVGAGI.